The clone carrying this T cell receptor beta chain was counted between two and nine times. Stated time point: newly diagnosed GD, antithyroid drugs for less than 3 months. Generation of the TCR library employed RNA extracted from PBMCs. EDTA tubes collected roughly 10 milliliters of peripheral blood. This sample was included in a study of regulatory T cells in long-lasting Graves disease. V lost 6 bases, J lost 4 bases, and 0 bases stayed unmatched. This CDR3 contains 13 residues. CDR1 is LGHNT and CDR2 is FRNRAP in the germline V gene. Researchers made TCR beta libraries by using iRepertoire HTBI primers and running Arm-PCR on CDR3 regions. TCRdb re-analysed the multiplex PCR reads in MiXCR, keeping a single row per CDR3 protein. Of approximately 400,000 distinct CDR3 sequences listed, approximately 15% are singletons. The same specimen was also included in a second study, on T cells in Graves' hyperthyroidism and ophthalmopathy. This second report adds: Primed by the HTBI set, a first-round RT-PCR was run on the TCR CDR3.

This clonotype was obtained from a woman aged 40-49 years with Graves disease. The gene calls are TRBV12-5 and TRBJ1-6, with 7 bases aligning to TRBD1. The sample in question was peripheral blood mononuclear cells (PBMCs), obtained at new diagnosis, from a patient treated with antithyroid drugs. CDR3 protein: CASGQGYNSPLHF. CDR3 nucleotide sequence: TGTGCTAGTGGACAGGGGTATAATTCACCCCTCCACTTT.